The 29 T cell receptor beta chains given below trace back to one sample, sequenced in a study of T cell responses to AZD1222 COVID-19 vaccine. The protocol was immunoSEQ multiplex PCR, while the TCRdb copy is restricted to in-frame clones and leaves out a portion. The sample has about 100,000 clones, about 93% seen once. Sequencing was performed on peripheral blood, taken 28 days after the second AZD1222 dose. These receptors came from an adult who received the AZD1222 COVID-19 vaccine.

The chain carries TRBV5-1 and TRBJ1-2; 9 bases fit TRBD1. Trimming cost V 5 bases and J 6 bases; bases outside gene matches: 8. There are 14 residues in the CDR3. CDR1 is SGHRS, CDR2 YFSETQ, per germline. This chain's CDR3 is CASSSTGGVDGYTF. In DNA form, the CDR3 reads TGCGCCAGCAGTTCGACAGGGGGAGTTGATGGCTACACCTTC.

The gene calls are TRBV5-1 and TRBJ1-2; D not certain. Trimming left V 0 bases short and J 3 bases short, with 6 bases between. Germline V gives CDR1 SGHRS, CDR2 YFSETQ. The CDR3 sequence is 13 residues long. CDR3 amino acids: CASSLAGDYGYTF. In DNA, the CDR3 is TGCGCCAGCAGCTTGGCCGGTGACTATGGCTACACCTTC.

The chain is built from TRBV6-2 or TRBV6-3 and TRBJ1-2; the D is unclear. V shed 0 bases and J shed 2 bases, with 7 bases lying between them. From germline, CDR1 is MNHEY and CDR2 SVGEGT. This CDR3 comprises 14 residues. The CDR3 is CASSYSIQNYGYTF. CDR3 DNA sequence: TGTGCCAGCAGTTACTCGATTCAGAACTATGGCTACACCTTC.

The chain combines TRBV5-4 with TRBJ2-5; D possibly corresponds to TRBD1 (6 bases). From germline, CDR1 is SGHNT and CDR2 YYREEE (reference sequence). This CDR3 has 15 amino acids. The V gene lost 3 bases and the J gene lost 4 bases, with 16 bases spanning the gap. CDR3 loop: CASSSVPGQGETQYF. DNA of the CDR3: TGTGCCAGCAGCTCCGTACCGGGACAAGGAGAGACCCAGTACTTC.

The gene calls are TRBV29-1 and TRBJ2-7, with no clear D. This CDR3 comprises 12 residues. The germline V gene has CDR1 SQVTM and CDR2 ANQGSEA. Trimming left V 4 bases short and J 0 bases short, with 7 bases between. The CDR3 nucleotides read TGCAGCGTTGGGGTTAGCTCCTACGAGCAGTACTTC. Translating it yields CSVGVSSYEQYF.

This sequence joins TRBV24-1 and TRBJ2-7; weak D call: TRBD1 (6 bases). The ends were cut back, 6 bases at V and 2 bases at J, with 10 bases in the middle. This CDR3 has 13 residues. The V gene's germline CDR1 is KGHDR and CDR2 SFDVKD. CDR3 DNA sequence: TGTGCCACCAGTCTAGGGGGTACCTACGAGCAGTACTTC. It translates to CATSLGGTYEQYF.

The chain has TRBV5-1 and TRBJ1-4, with a weak D call TRBD1 (5 bases). Germline V CDR1 and CDR2: SGHRS, YFSETQ. V lost 1 base and J 2 bases, leaving 12 bases between the germline ends. The CDR3 is 16 amino acids. As DNA, the CDR3 is TGCGCCAGCAGCTTGAGGGGACTTAGGACTAATGAAAAACTGTTTTTT. Protein: CASSLRGLRTNEKLFF.

Only one count was recorded for this clone. The chain employs TRBV28 and TRBJ1-6; 7 bases line up with TRBD1. Per the germline V gene, CDR1 is MDHEN and CDR2 is SYDVKM. The J segment lost 6 bases and the V segment lost 6 bases, leaving 5 bases of the junction unmatched. The CDR3 has 14 residues. The CDR3 DNA sequence: TGTGCCAGCAGCCGGGACAGCTTTAATTCACCCCTCCACTTT. Translated, it gives CASSRDSFNSPLHF.

The chain employs TRBV7-2 and TRBJ1-1; no reliable D call. The germline V and J ends were trimmed by 3 bases and 1 base, with 6 bases remaining between them. There are 13 residues in the CDR3. Per germline, CDR1 SGHTA and CDR2 FQGNSA. CDR3 residues: CASSFQKNTEAFF. As DNA, the CDR3 is TGTGCCAGCAGCTTTCAAAAGAACACTGAAGCTTTCTTT.

V and J are TRBV19 and TRBJ2-5; D unresolved. The V gene lost 2 bases and the J gene lost 5 bases, with 3 bases spanning the gap. Germline CDR1 LNHDA, CDR2 SQIVND (reference sequence). This CDR3 has 11 residues. The chain's CDR3 is CASSIRETQYF. CDR3 bases: TGTGCCAGTAGTATAAGGGAGACCCAGTACTTC.

CDR3 region: CASSEGGGETQYF. CDR3 DNA sequence: TGTGCCAGCAGTGAGGGGGGGGGAGAGACCCAGTACTTC. The rearrangement joins TRBV28 to TRBJ2-5; maybe TRBD2 (7 bases). From germline, CDR1 is MDHEN and CDR2 SYDVKM. V lost 5 bases, J lost 4 bases, and 11 bases lay in between. The CDR3 spans 13 residues. Full variable domain (remainder filled in from reference TRBV28 and TRBJ2-5): DVKVTQSSRYLVKRTGEKVFLECVQDMDHENMFWYRQDPGLGLRLIYFSYDVKMKEKGDIPEGYSVSREKKERFSLILESASTNQTSMYLCASSEGGGETQYFGPGTRLLVL.

The chain joins TRBV12-2 to TRBJ1-2; the table assigns TRBD1, which was not confirmed against the DNA. TRBV12-2 is a pseudogene locus. This CDR3 is built from 18 residues. In DNA, the CDR3 is TGTGCAAGTCGCTTGACGGACAGGGCTATTACCACTAACTATGGCTACACCTTC. This encodes CASRLTDRAITTNYGYTF.

J is TRBJ2-6 and V is TRBV4-1; no reliable D call. There are 14 residues in the CDR3. Per germline, CDR1 MGHRA and CDR2 YSYEKL. V lost 0 bases and J 3 bases, leaving 3 bases between the germline ends. The CDR3: CASSQDGGANVLTF. In DNA, the CDR3 is TGCGCCAGCAGCCAAGATGGTGGGGCCAACGTCCTGACTTTC.

The chain carries TRBV28 and TRBJ2-2, with D perhaps TRBD1 (6 bases). Germline CDR1 MDHEN, CDR2 SYDVKM. The CDR3 is made up of 16 amino acids. The V end was cut by 2 bases, the J end by 0 bases, with 10 bases between. As DNA, the CDR3 is TGTGCCAGCAGTTTAGTCGGACAGACGAACACCGGGGAGCTGTTTTTT. Its protein product is CASSLVGQTNTGELFF.

The chain links TRBV5-1 to TRBJ2-5; 7 bases map to TRBD2. Trimming took 4 bases from V and 1 from J; bases not matched to a gene: 4. Germline V gene lookup returns CDR1 SGHRS and CDR2 YFSETQ. The CDR3 has 14 amino acids. This CDR3 reads CASSGGVRQETQYF. The CDR3 DNA sequence: TGCGCCAGCAGCGGGGGGGTTCGCCAAGAGACCCAGTACTTC.

The rearrangement uses TRBV27 and TRBJ1-4; TRBD1 might be the D (5 bases). The V gene's germline CDR1 is MNHEY and CDR2 SMNVEV (reference sequence). Trimming shortened V by 5 bases and J by 12 bases, and 13 bases separated the two germline ends. This CDR3 spans 12 amino acids. Here the CDR3 reads CASSPTTEQLFF. In DNA form, the CDR3 reads TGTGCCAGCAGTCCCACGACAGAACAACTGTTTTTT.

This sequence joins TRBV11-1 and TRBJ1-1; no firm D call. Germline CDR1 is SGHAT and CDR2 is FQDESV (reference sequence). This CDR3 contains 13 residues. Trimming took off 5 bases at V and 0 bases at J, with 7 bases between the two ends. The CDR3 spells CASSQTLNTEAFF. DNA of the CDR3: TGTGCCAGCAGCCAGACATTGAACACTGAAGCTTTCTTT.

The chain links TRBV10-3 to TRBJ1-2, with D possibly being TRBD1 (5 bases). The CDR3 runs to 11 residues. Trimming stripped 8 bases from V and 5 bases from J, with 9 bases between. Germline values: CDR1 ENHRY, CDR2 SYGVKD. CDR3 residues: CAIHGGYGYTF. The CDR3 DNA is TGTGCCATCCATGGGGGGTATGGCTACACCTTC.

The genes are TRBV7-2 and TRBJ2-1; 8 bases align to TRBD2. J lost 6 bases, V lost 1 base, and 5 bases had no gene match. The germline V gene encodes CDR1 SGHTA and CDR2 FQGNSA. This CDR3 contains 15 residues. CDR3 DNA sequence: TGTGCCAGCAGCTTAGGGACTAGCTCTCTCAATGAGCAGTTCTTC. Amino acids: CASSLGTSSLNEQFF.

V and J are TRBV3-1 (or the pseudogene TRBV3-2) and TRBJ2-1; perhaps D is TRBD1 or TRBD2 (6 bases each). CDR1 LGHDT and CDR2 YNNKEL come from the germline V gene (reference sequence). The CDR3 spans 18 residues. V lost 1 base, J lost 4 bases, and 20 bases lay in between. CDR3 DNA: TGTGCCAGCAGCCAAGCGTCCTATGCGGCGGGGACATACAATGAGCAGTTCTTC. It encodes CASSQASYAAGTYNEQFF.

This clone was seen a few times. The gene calls are TRBV3-1 (or the pseudogene TRBV3-2) and TRBJ1-2; no reliable D call. Germline lookup yields CDR1 LGHDT and CDR2 YNNKEL (reference sequence). V was trimmed by 1 base and J by 6 bases, leaving 6 bases between them. The CDR3 consists of 12 residues. CDR3 sequence reads: CASSQGGNGYTF. The CDR3 DNA reads TGTGCCAGCAGCCAAGGTGGTAATGGCTACACCTTC.

This rearrangement joins TRBV5-1 to TRBJ1-6; TRBD1 agrees at 7 bases. This CDR3 comprises 16 residues. The germline CDR1 and CDR2 sequences are SGHRS and YFSETQ. V lost 4 bases to trimming and J lost 9 bases; unmatched junction nucleotides: 13. The CDR3 spells CASSSRQGGNGSPLHF. In DNA form, the CDR3 reads TGCGCCAGCAGCAGTAGACAGGGAGGGAATGGTTCACCCCTCCACTTT.

The chain employs TRBV19 and TRBJ1-1; D not certain. CDR3 length: 13 residues. The germline V and J ends were trimmed by 2 bases and 4 bases, with 8 bases remaining between them. Germline V CDR1 and CDR2: LNHDA, SQIVND (reference sequence). The DNA for the CDR3 is TGTGCCAGTAGTATACTCAGTTCCACTGAAGCTTTCTTT. Translated, it gives CASSILSSTEAFF.

The chain links TRBV4-1 to TRBJ2-2; D unresolved. With 0 bases removed from V and 6 bases from J, the gap between germline ends came to 11 bases. CDR3 size: 15 residues. The germline V gene has CDR1 MGHRA and CDR2 YSYEKL. The CDR3 region is CASSQDVALPGELFF. For the CDR3, the DNA is TGCGCCAGCAGCCAAGATGTCGCCCTCCCCGGGGAGCTGTTTTTT.

Points on this clone: Other nucleotide sequences in the sample specify the same CDR3. CDR3 in amino acids: CASSIPGSSYEQYF. CDR3 sequence (DNA): TGTGCCAGTAGTATCCCCGGGAGCTCCTACGAGCAGTACTTC. This chain links TRBV19 with TRBJ2-7; D may be TRBD2 (6 bases). Trimming left V 3 bases short and J 0 bases short, with 9 bases between. This CDR3 has 14 amino acids. CDR1 and CDR2 (germline): LNHDA, SQIVND (reference sequence).

This chain joins TRBV5-6 and TRBJ2-4; D call uncertain. The germline V gene has CDR1 SGHDT and CDR2 YYEEEE. The germline V and J ends were trimmed by 3 bases and 0 bases, with 10 bases remaining between them. CDR3 length: 15 residues. The CDR3 bases are TGTGCCAGCAGCTCCCTTAGGCTAGCCAAAAACATTCAGTACTTC. It codes for CASSSLRLAKNIQYF. The whole variable domain, remainder taken from reference TRBV5-6 and TRBJ2-4, is DAGVTQSPTHLIKTRGQQVTLRCSPKSGHDTVSWYQQALGQGPQFIFQYYEEEERQRGNFPDRFSGHQFPNYSSELNVNALLLGDSALYLCASSSLRLAKNIQYFGAGTRLSVL.

The rearrangement uses TRBV4-3 and TRBJ1-4, with D hard to call. Germline V gene data show CDR1 as LGHNA and CDR2 as YSLEER. The CDR3 spans 15 residues. V shed 5 bases and J shed 8 bases, with 18 bases lying between them. CDR3 sequence: CASSRRRGVGEKLFF. In nucleotides, the CDR3 is TGCGCCAGCAGCAGAAGGCGGGGTGTGGGGGAAAAACTGTTTTTT.

This chain connects TRBV19 to TRBJ1-2, with D hard to call. Germline V gene sequence: CDR1 LNHDA, CDR2 SQIVND (reference sequence). The CDR3 totals 14 residues. The V end lost 7 bases, the J end lost 0 bases, and 12 bases lay between the germline ends. The CDR3 nucleotides read TGTGCCAGTAAAAAGGGAACCGCTAACTATGGCTACACCTTC. This gives the protein CASKKGTANYGYTF. Drawing the rest from reference TRBV19 and TRBJ1-2, the complete variable domain is DGGITQSPKYLFRKEGQNVTLSCEQNLNHDAMYWYRQDPGQGLRLIYYSQIVNDFQKGDIAEGYSVSREKKESFPLTVTSAQKNPTAFYLCASKKGTANYGYTFGSGTRLTVV.

The chain employs TRBV30 and TRBJ1-5; D remains ambiguous. The CDR3 length is 15 residues. CDR1 is GTSNPN, CDR2 SVGIG, per germline (reference sequence). V was pared by 0 bases and J by 0 bases, with 9 bases between. The chain's CDR3 is CAWSVGLNSNQPQHF. The CDR3, as DNA: TGTGCCTGGAGTGTGGGCCTAAATAGCAATCAGCCCCAGCATTTT.